This T cell receptor (beta chain) was sequenced for a study of T cells in Graves' hyperthyroidism and ophthalmopathy. Study-wide results and limits: Among thyroid clonotypes expanded above 0.001, most also appeared in blood. Ophthalmopathy, as predicted by the model, came a median around 6.7 months after the prediction.

TCR beta CDR3 regions were amplified from RNA. First-round RT-PCR of the TCR CDR3 relied on the HTBI primer set. MiXCR, run by TCRdb on the multiplex PCR reads, gives a single entry per CDR3 protein. This sample has approximately 600,000 distinct CDR3 sequences, with under 25% found just once. Each 10 ml fresh peripheral blood draw supplied the PBMCs. This clonotype was counted a few times. Its antigen is unknown. The origin of this receptor is a man aged 25 to 45 with Graves' ophthalmopathy. Sequences were obtained from blood.

CDR3 region: CASSLSGNNEQYF. The CDR3 bases are TGTGCCAGCAGTTTGAGCGGGAACAACGAGCAGTACTTC. V is TRBV28 and J is TRBJ2-7; 7 bases are a match to TRBD2. The germline CDR1 and CDR2 sequences are MDHEN and SYDVKM. This CDR3 is 13 amino acids long. J gave up 5 bases and V 3 bases, and 4 bases lay outside the gene matches. Together with reference TRBV28 and TRBJ2-7, the CDR3 gives the full variable domain: DVKVTQSSRYLVKRTGEKVFLECVQDMDHENMFWYRQDPGLGLRLIYFSYDVKMKEKGDIPEGYSVSREKKERFSLILESASTNQTSMYLCASSLSGNNEQYFGPGTRLTVT.